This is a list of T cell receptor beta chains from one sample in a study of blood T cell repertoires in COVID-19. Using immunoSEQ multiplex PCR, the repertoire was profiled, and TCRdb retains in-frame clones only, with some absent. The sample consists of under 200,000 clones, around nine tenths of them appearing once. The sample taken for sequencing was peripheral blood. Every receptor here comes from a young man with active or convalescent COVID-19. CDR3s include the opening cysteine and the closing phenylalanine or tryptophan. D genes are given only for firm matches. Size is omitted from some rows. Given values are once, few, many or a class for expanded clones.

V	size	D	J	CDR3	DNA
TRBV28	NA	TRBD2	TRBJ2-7	CASSGPSGRSYEQYF	TGTGCCAGCAGTGGCCCTAGCGGGCGTTCCTACGAGCAGTACTTC
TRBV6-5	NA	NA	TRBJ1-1	CASRGDNWNTEAFF	TGTGCCAGCAGGGGGGACAACTGGAACACTGAAGCTTTCTTT
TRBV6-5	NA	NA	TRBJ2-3	CASSYSGQGADTQYF	TGTGCCAGCAGTTACTCAGGGCAGGGCGCAGATACGCAGTATTTT
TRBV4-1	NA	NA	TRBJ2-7	CASRLTGRRTYEQYF	TGCGCCAGCAGACTGACAGGCCGAAGGACCTACGAGCAGTACTTC
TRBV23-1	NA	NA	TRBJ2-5	CASSQLRQGIQETQYF	TGCGCCAGCAGTCAACTTCGGCAGGGGATCCAAGAGACCCAGTACTTC
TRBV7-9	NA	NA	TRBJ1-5	CASSSGSGFNQPQHF	TGTGCCAGCAGCTCTGGGTCCGGGTTCAATCAGCCCCAGCATTTT
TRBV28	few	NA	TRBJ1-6	CASSLSGRVGSPLHF	TGTGCCAGCAGTTTATCCGGCAGGGTAGGGTCACCCCTCCACTTT
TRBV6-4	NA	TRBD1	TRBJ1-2	CASYLWGEDREGVGNYGYTF	TGTGCCAGCTATCTCTGGGGTGAGGACAGGGAGGGGGTAGGTAACTATGGCTACACCTTC
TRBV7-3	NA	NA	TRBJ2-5	CASSLTGRGETQYF	TGTGCCAGCAGCTTAACGGGCAGGGGTGAGACCCAGTACTTC
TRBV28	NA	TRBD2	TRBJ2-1	CASRWYAGVRDEQFF	TGTGCCAGCAGGTGGTATGCGGGGGTCCGGGATGAGCAGTTCTTC
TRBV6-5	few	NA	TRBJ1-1	CASSYSGLTGNEAFF	TGTGCCAGCAGTTACTCGGGACTTACTGGTAATGAAGCTTTCTTT
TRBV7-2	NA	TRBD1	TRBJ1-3	CASSLMAGGFSGNTIYF	TGTGCCAGCAGCTTAATGGCAGGGGGTTTCTCTGGAAACACCATATATTTT
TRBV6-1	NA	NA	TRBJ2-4	CASSEAPATGDIQYF	TGTGCCAGCAGTGAAGCGCCCGCGACTGGTGACATTCAGTACTTC
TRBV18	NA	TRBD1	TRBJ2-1	CASSLTGGRDEQFF	TGTGCCAGCTCGCTTACAGGGGGCCGGGATGAGCAGTTCTTC
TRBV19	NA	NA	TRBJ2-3	CASTTTAGSRTDTQYF	TGTGCCAGTACAACCACGGCCGGGAGTCGCACAGATACGCAGTATTTT
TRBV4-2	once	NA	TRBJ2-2	CASSLRFASGTGELFF	TGTGCCAGCAGCCTGCGTTTTGCAAGCGGGACCGGGGAGCTGTTTTTT
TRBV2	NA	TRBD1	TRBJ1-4	CASRTGGADEKLFF	TGTGCCAGCAGGACAGGGGGAGCGGATGAAAAACTGTTTTTT
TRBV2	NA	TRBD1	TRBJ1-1	CASSLRGQTNTEAFF	TGTGCCAGCAGCCTCAGGGGGCAAACGAACACTGAAGCTTTCTTT
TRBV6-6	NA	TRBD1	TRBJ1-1	CASRPQNRGGGTEAFF	TGTGCCAGCAGGCCTCAGAACAGGGGTGGAGGCACTGAAGCTTTCTTT
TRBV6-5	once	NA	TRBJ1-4	CASSYSRTVTNEKLFF	TGTGCCAGCAGTTACTCGCGGACAGTAACTAATGAAAAACTGTTTTTT
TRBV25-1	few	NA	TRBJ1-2	CASSDLGLGYGYTF	TGTGCCAGCAGTGATCTGGGGCTCGGCTATGGCTACACCTTC
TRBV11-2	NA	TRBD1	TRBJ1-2	CASSSNLQGVDYGYTF	TGTGCCAGCAGCTCCAATCTACAGGGGGTAGACTATGGCTACACCTTC
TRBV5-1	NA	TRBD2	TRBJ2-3	CASSTGVSGITDTQYF	TGCGCCAGCAGCACGGGGGTTAGCGGGATCACAGATACGCAGTATTTT
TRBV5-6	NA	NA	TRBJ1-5	CASSPYRDRQPQHF	TGTGCCAGCAGCCCCTACAGGGACCGCCAGCCCCAGCATTTT
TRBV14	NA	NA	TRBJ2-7	CASSPLRSGSYEQYF	TGTGCCAGCAGCCCACTTCGAAGCGGCTCCTACGAGCAGTACTTC
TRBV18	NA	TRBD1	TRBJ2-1	CASSQGQGTYNEQFF	TGTGCCAGCTCCCAGGGACAGGGGACCTACAATGAGCAGTTCTTC